These 7 T cell receptor beta chains came from one sample sequenced in a study of T-cell reconstitution after alpha-beta-depleted transplantation in children. Unique molecular identifiers were used in preparing the TCRbeta library. TCRdb processed the PCR reads anew with MiXCR; each CDR3 protein has one entry. The sample includes roughly 590,000 distinct CDR3 sequences, over 15% of them seen just once. The source was PBMCs from the stem cell graft donor, collected from the stem cell graft. These receptors were obtained from a human donor who donated a stem cell graft to a child with acute myeloid leukemia.

The chain couples TRBV7-2 to TRBJ1-1; weak D call: TRBD1 (5 bases). The CDR3 is made up of 15 amino acids. The germline gives CDR1 SGHTA, CDR2 FQGNSA. V lost 5 bases, J lost 4 bases, and 17 bases lay in between. The CDR3: CASSGRRLRGTEAFF. The DNA for the CDR3 is TGTGCCAGCAGCGGTCGTAGGTTAAGGGGCACTGAAGCTTTCTTT.

This clonotype was seen ten or more times. This chain uses TRBV20-1 with TRBJ2-3; either TRBD1 or TRBD2 may fit D (5 bases each). Germline assignment: CDR1 DFQATT and CDR2 SNEGSKA (reference sequence). The CDR3 is 15 amino acids. V gave up 5 bases and J gave up 0 bases, with 15 bases separating them. Here the CDR3 DNA reads TGCAGTGCTCATAGGGGAGCGAGAAGCACAGATACGCAGTATTTT. Protein sequence: CSAHRGARSTDTQYF.

The J gene is TRBJ2-7, the V gene TRBV10-3; 9 bases match TRBD1. The trim removed 4 bases at V and 3 bases at J, leaving 16 bases unmatched. Germline values: CDR1 ENHRY, CDR2 SYGVKD. The CDR3 runs to 18 residues. Here the CDR3 DNA reads TGTGCCATCAGTGGATGGGGTGGGACAGGGCCCCCGCTCTACGAGCAGTACTTC. Translated, it gives CAISGWGGTGPPLYEQYF.

This clonotype was seen at least ten times. The CDR3 DNA sequence: TGCGCCAGCAGCTTGTCCGGCAGTAATTCACCCCTCCACTTT. Residues: CASSLSGSNSPLHF. The genes are TRBV5-1 and TRBJ1-6; D ambiguous. V dropped 1 base and J dropped 6 bases, with 8 bases sitting between them. Germline CDR1 is SGHRS and CDR2 is YFSETQ. CDR3 length: 14 residues.

This clonotype was detected ten times or more. The V call is TRBV29-1, the J call TRBJ2-1, with 13 bases aligning to TRBD2. Looked up from germline, CDR1 is SQVTM and CDR2 is ANQGSEA. V gave up 5 bases and J gave up 3 bases; unmatched junction bases: 7. The CDR3 is made up of 16 amino acids. CDR3 sequence reads: CSVTGLAGVSYNEQFF. The CDR3 DNA sequence: TGCAGCGTTACAGGACTAGCGGGGGTTAGCTACAATGAGCAGTTCTTC.

This clonotype was recorded at least ten times. The chain uses TRBV12-3 or TRBV12-4 and TRBJ1-3; no firm D call. The CDR3 consists of 15 residues. Deletions cut 6 bases from V and 0 bases from J, with 12 bases between. The CDR3 here is CASSVDGSSGNTIYF. The CDR3 DNA reads as TGTGCCAGCAGCGTAGACGGATCCTCTGGAAACACCATATATTTT.

The rearrangement joins TRBV30 to TRBJ1-1; the D gene is possibly TRBD1 (5 bases). V was trimmed by 4 bases and J by 6 bases, leaving 12 bases between them. From germline, CDR1 is GTSNPN and CDR2 SVGIG (reference sequence). The CDR3 spans 12 residues. The CDR3 spells CAWMGGEAEAFF. The DNA for the CDR3 is TGTGCCTGGATGGGGGGGGAGGCTGAAGCTTTCTTT.